The 20 T cell receptor beta chains below come from one sample, sequenced in a study of shared clonotypes between healthy human individuals. Selected positively for CCR7 and CD45RO-negative, naive CD8 cells excluded terminally differentiated effector memory CD45RA+ cells. TCRdb's table, derived via immunoSEQ multiplex PCR, lists solely in-frame clones and lacks some. The table records 1.5 million to 2.5 million clones, over 85% of them present only once. Material: naive CD8+ T cells sorted from blood. Receptors were obtained from a man younger than 35 in good health.

This chain connects TRBV7-9 to TRBJ2-5, with 9 bases that match TRBD2. Germline-derived CDR1 and CDR2 are SEHNR and FQNEAQ (reference sequence). CDR3 length equals 17 residues. V dropped 0 bases and J dropped 0; count of bases not matched to a gene: 5. This chain's CDR3 is CASSLASSGGYQETQYF. CDR3 DNA sequence: TGTGCCAGCAGCTTAGCGAGTAGCGGGGGTTACCAAGAGACCCAGTACTTC.

About this clone: The sample has other DNA sequences that encode this CDR3 too. J is TRBJ1-1 and V is TRBV28, with D tentatively TRBD1 (5 bases). This CDR3 is built from 14 residues. Trimming took 1 base from V and 4 from J, leaving 10 bases between them. Germline CDR1 MDHEN, CDR2 SYDVKM. This chain's CDR3 is CASSLSGGGTEAFF. The CDR3 region has the DNA TGTGCCAGCAGTTTATCTGGGGGAGGCACTGAAGCTTTCTTT.

Only one count was recorded for this clone. The chain employs TRBV9 and TRBJ2-5, with 7 positions matching TRBD1. Trimming took 4 bases from V and 2 from J; bases not matched to a gene: 14. The CDR3 runs to 17 residues. From germline, CDR1 is SGDLS and CDR2 YYNGEE. CDR3 loop: CASSTRGGLLIQETQYF. The CDR3 DNA reads as TGTGCCAGCAGCACCAGAGGGGGCCTACTGATTCAAGAGACCCAGTACTTC. Based on the CDR3 plus reference TRBV9 and TRBJ2-5, the full variable domain is DSGVTQTPKHLITATGQRVTLRCSPRSGDLSVYWYQQSLDQGLQFLIQYYNGEERAKGNILERFSAQQFPDLHSELNLSSLELGDSALYFCASSTRGGLLIQETQYFGPGTRLLVL.

This clone was detected once. The CDR3 spells CASSLESSTEAFF. CDR3 DNA: TGTGCCAGCAGCTTAGAGTCCTCCACTGAAGCTTTCTTT. This chain links TRBV7-8 with TRBJ1-1; D is undetermined. V gave up 1 base and J gave up 4 bases, with 7 bases separating them. The CDR3 extends over 13 amino acids. CDR1 SGHVS and CDR2 FQNEAQ come from the germline V gene.

V gene TRBV11-2 combines with J gene TRBJ2-2; D remains unclear. Trimming cost V 3 bases and J 2 bases, with 10 bases left between them. The length of the CDR3 is 15 residues. CDR1 SGHAT and CDR2 FQNNGV come from the germline V gene. As DNA, the CDR3 is TGTGCCAGCAGCTTTGGTCTACCAAACACCGGGGAGCTGTTTTTT. Amino acid sequence: CASSFGLPNTGELFF.

This chain uses TRBV6-5 with TRBJ2-6; D is unresolved. The CDR3 loop spans 16 amino acids. V lost 0 bases to trimming and J lost 1 base, with 7 bases between them. The germline V gene has CDR1 MNHEY and CDR2 SVGAGI. CDR3 amino acids: CASSYSSGSGANVLTF. The CDR3 bases are TGTGCCAGCAGTTACTCGTCGGGTTCTGGGGCCAACGTCCTGACTTTC.

The CDR3 bases are TGTGCCAGCAGCTTAGAAGGGACTAGGGGTGATACGCAGTATTTT. Translation gives CASSLEGTRGDTQYF. This chain links TRBV7-9 with TRBJ2-3; the match to TRBD2 covers 8 bases. This CDR3 contains 15 residues. Germline assignment: CDR1 SEHNR and CDR2 FQNEAQ (reference sequence). The trim removed 1 base at V and 6 bases at J, leaving 6 bases unmatched.

The chain recombines TRBV14 with TRBJ2-2; weak D call: TRBD1 (5 bases). The V gene lost 5 bases and the J gene lost 5 bases, with 9 bases spanning the gap. This CDR3 has 13 amino acids. Germline loops: CDR1 SGHDN, CDR2 FVKESK. CDR3 sequence (DNA): TGTGCCAGCAGCGCTACAGGTACCGGGGAGCTGTTTTTT. The encoded protein is CASSATGTGELFF.

V gene TRBV4-1 combines with J gene TRBJ2-7, with 7 bases aligning to TRBD1. The CDR3 is 15 amino acids. Looked up from germline, CDR1 is MGHRA and CDR2 is YSYEKL. Trimming took 4 bases from V and 2 from J; bases not matched to a gene: 8. The CDR3 reads CASSLDSGTAYEQYF. CDR3 nucleotides: TGCGCCAGCAGCCTTGACTCCGGGACAGCCTACGAGCAGTACTTC.

V gene TRBV7-9 combines with J gene TRBJ1-4; tentatively, D is TRBD1 (5 bases). Germline CDR1 and CDR2: SEHNR and FQNEAQ (reference sequence). Between the trimmed V and J ends, which lost 5 bases and 7 bases, there was a span of 17 bases. This CDR3 contains 15 residues. CDR3 bases: TGTGCCAGCAGCACACCAGGGAGCATCGGTGAAAAACTGTTTTTT. Its translation: CASSTPGSIGEKLFF.

This chain connects TRBV6-5 to TRBJ1-2; D is unresolved. Germline V gene data show CDR1 as MNHEY and CDR2 as SVGAGI. V dropped 0 bases and J dropped 6 bases, with 14 bases sitting between them. The CDR3 spans 15 residues. CDR3 amino acids: CASSYSYGNSDGYTF. CDR3 nucleotides: TGTGCCAGCAGTTACTCATACGGTAACAGCGATGGCTACACCTTC.

The gene calls are TRBV10-1 and TRBJ2-1, with a possible D match to TRBD1 (6 bases). Looked up from germline, CDR1 is WNHNN and CDR2 is SYGVQD (reference sequence). This CDR3 spans 13 amino acids. Trimming removed 4 bases from V and 8 bases from J, with 12 bases in between. As DNA, the CDR3 is TGCGCCAGCAGTGCTGGGGGCGGCGATGAGCAGTTCTTC. Encoded protein: CASSAGGGDEQFF.

V usage is TRBV14 and J usage is TRBJ1-1; the D gene is possibly TRBD1 (5 bases). Germline loops: CDR1 SGHDN, CDR2 FVKESK. The germline V and J ends were trimmed by 4 bases and 4 bases, with 16 bases remaining between them. CDR3 length: 15 residues. This CDR3 reads CASSLTPGHLTEAFF. DNA for the CDR3: TGTGCCAGCAGCCTCACCCCTGGACATCTCACTGAAGCTTTCTTT. Combining the CDR3 with reference TRBV14 and TRBJ1-1 gives the whole variable domain EAGVTQFPSHSVIEKGQTVTLRCDPISGHDNLYWYRRVMGKEIKFLLHFVKESKQDESGMPNNRFLAERTGGTYSTLKVQPAELEDSGVYFCASSLTPGHLTEAFFGQGTRLTVV.

The V call is TRBV9, the J call TRBJ1-4; the match to TRBD1 covers 7 bases. CDR3 length: 15 residues. CDR1 and CDR2 from the germline V gene are SGDLS and YYNGEE. J gave up 4 bases and V 3 bases, and 6 bases lay outside the gene matches. CDR3 bases: TGTGCCAGCAGCGCTCCGGGACAGAATAATGAAAAACTGTTTTTT. This encodes CASSAPGQNNEKLFF.

The chain joins TRBV7-9 to TRBJ2-7; D uncertain. There are 14 residues in the CDR3. Trimming took 4 bases from V and 0 from J, leaving 10 bases between them. Germline CDR1 SEHNR, CDR2 FQNEAQ (reference sequence). CDR3 sequence: CASSYSTDSYEQYF. The CDR3, as DNA: TGTGCCAGCAGCTACTCGACCGACTCCTACGAGCAGTACTTC.

This rearrangement joins TRBV6-5 to TRBJ2-1; 11 nucleotides align to TRBD2. CDR1 and CDR2 from the germline V gene are MNHEY and SVGAGI. J lost 7 bases, V lost 7 bases, and 3 bases had no gene match. The CDR3 contains 13 residues. CDR3 region: CASKTSGNNEQFF. The CDR3 DNA reads TGTGCCAGCAAGACTAGCGGGAATAATGAGCAGTTCTTC.

V and J are TRBV27 and TRBJ2-3; no firm D call. CDR1 and CDR2 from the germline V gene are MNHEY and SMNVEV (reference sequence). The CDR3 consists of 12 residues. V lost 2 bases to trimming and J lost 4 bases, with 4 bases between them. The CDR3 loop is CASSLVPDTQYF. CDR3 sequence (DNA): TGTGCCAGCAGTTTAGTCCCAGATACGCAGTATTTT.

Details on this clone: This sample also contains other DNA sequences that code for the same CDR3. This chain connects TRBV7-9 to TRBJ1-4; D gene ambiguous. CDR1 is SEHNR, CDR2 FQNEAQ, per germline (reference sequence). V was shortened by 4 bases and J by 8 bases, with 8 bases between the two germline ends. This CDR3 spans 12 amino acids. The CDR3 nucleotides are TGTGCCAGCAGCTCCCGAGGGGAAAAACTGTTTTTT. This encodes CASSSRGEKLFF.

As for this clone: In the same sample, other DNA sequences code for this CDR3. The CDR3 DNA reads TGTGCCAGCAGCTTAGGGGACAGACCTTACGAGCAGTACTTC. Its translation is CASSLGDRPYEQYF. This sequence joins TRBV7-9 and TRBJ2-7, with 7 nucleotides matching TRBD1. The germline V gene has CDR1 SEHNR and CDR2 FQNEAQ (reference sequence). The V and J ends lost 1 base and 4 bases, in that order; junction bases with no gene match: 4. The CDR3 length is 14 residues. The full variable domain, in which reference TRBV7-9 and TRBJ2-7 provide the parts outside the CDR3, is DTGVSQNPRHKITKRGQNVTFRCDPISEHNRLYWYRQTLGQGPEFLTYFQNEAQLEKSRLLSDRFSAERPKGSFSTLEIQRTEQGDSAMYLCASSLGDRPYEQYFGPGTRLTVT.

The chain employs TRBV28 and TRBJ1-4; no reliable D call. Germline loops: CDR1 MDHEN, CDR2 SYDVKM. The CDR3 is 13 amino acids. V was shortened by 5 bases and J by 8 bases, with 12 bases between the two germline ends. In DNA form, the CDR3 reads TGTGCCAGCAGTCAAAGCATGGGCGAAAAACTGTTTTTT. As protein: CASSQSMGEKLFF.